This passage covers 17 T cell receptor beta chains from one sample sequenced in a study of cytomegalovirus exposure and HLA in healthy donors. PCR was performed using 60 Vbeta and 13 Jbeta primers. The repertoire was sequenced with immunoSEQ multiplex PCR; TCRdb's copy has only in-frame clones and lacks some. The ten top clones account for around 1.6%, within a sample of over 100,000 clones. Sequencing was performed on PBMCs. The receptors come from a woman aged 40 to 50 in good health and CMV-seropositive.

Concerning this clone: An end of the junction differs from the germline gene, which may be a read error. The CDR3 bases are TGTGCCAGCAGCCAAGCGGGAGGAACCTTCGCCGGGGGGCTGTTTTTT. Amino acid sequence: CASSQAGGTFAGGLFF. The chain links TRBV6-4 to TRBJ2-2; 9 bases are a match to TRBD2. Germline V gives CDR1 MRHNA, CDR2 SNTAGT. CDR3 size: 16 residues.

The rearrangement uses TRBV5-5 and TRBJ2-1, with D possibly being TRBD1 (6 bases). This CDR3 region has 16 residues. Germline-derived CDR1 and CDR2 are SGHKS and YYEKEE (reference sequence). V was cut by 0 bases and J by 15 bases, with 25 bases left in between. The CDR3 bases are TGTGCCAGCAGCTTGGCGGCTACAGGGTGGGTCTCTATCCCGTTCTTC. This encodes CASSLAATGWVSIPFF.

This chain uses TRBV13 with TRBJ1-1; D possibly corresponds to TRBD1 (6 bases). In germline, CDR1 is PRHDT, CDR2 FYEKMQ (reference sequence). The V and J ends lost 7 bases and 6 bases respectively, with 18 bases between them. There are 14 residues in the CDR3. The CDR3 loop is CASTNAPGVSEAFF. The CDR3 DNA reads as TGTGCCAGCACGAACGCACCAGGGGTCTCTGAAGCTTTCTTT. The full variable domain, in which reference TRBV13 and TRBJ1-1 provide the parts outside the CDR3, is AAGVIQSPRHLIKEKRETATLKCYPIPRHDTVYWYQQGPGQDPQFLISFYEKMQSDKGSIPDRFSAQQFSDYHSELNMSSLELGDSALYFCASTNAPGVSEAFFGQGTRLTVV.

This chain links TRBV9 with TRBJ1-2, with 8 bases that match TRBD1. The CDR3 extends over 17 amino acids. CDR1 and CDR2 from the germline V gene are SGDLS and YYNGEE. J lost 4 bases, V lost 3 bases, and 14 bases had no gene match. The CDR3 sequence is CASSDGQGKASAYGYTF. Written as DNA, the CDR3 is TGTGCCAGCAGCGATGGACAGGGTAAAGCTTCTGCCTATGGCTACACCTTC.

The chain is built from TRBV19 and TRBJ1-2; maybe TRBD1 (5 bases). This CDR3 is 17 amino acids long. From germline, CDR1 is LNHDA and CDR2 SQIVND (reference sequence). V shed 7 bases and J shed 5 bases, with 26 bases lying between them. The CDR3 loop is CASTPAGGPRAGYGYTF. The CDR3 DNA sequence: TGTGCCAGTACCCCGGCCGGGGGTCCTCGTGCTGGGTATGGCTACACCTTC.

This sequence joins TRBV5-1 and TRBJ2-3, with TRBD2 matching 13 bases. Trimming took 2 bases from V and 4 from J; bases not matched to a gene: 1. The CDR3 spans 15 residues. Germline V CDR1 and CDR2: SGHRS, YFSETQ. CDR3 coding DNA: TGCGCCAGCAGCTTCGGACTAGCGGGAGCAGATACGCAGTATTTT. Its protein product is CASSFGLAGADTQYF.

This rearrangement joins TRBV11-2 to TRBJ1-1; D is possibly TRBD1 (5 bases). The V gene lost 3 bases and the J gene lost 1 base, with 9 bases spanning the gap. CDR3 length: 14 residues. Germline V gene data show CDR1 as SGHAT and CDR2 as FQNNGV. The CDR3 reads CASSLTQGNTEAFF. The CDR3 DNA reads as TGTGCCAGCAGCTTGACTCAGGGGAACACTGAAGCTTTCTTT.

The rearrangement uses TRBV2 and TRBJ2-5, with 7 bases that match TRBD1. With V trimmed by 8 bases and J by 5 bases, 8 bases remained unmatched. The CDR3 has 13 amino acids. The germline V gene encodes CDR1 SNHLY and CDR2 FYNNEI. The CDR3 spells CASSARGLETQYF. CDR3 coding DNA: TGTGCCAGCTCGGCCAGGGGGTTGGAGACCCAGTACTTC.

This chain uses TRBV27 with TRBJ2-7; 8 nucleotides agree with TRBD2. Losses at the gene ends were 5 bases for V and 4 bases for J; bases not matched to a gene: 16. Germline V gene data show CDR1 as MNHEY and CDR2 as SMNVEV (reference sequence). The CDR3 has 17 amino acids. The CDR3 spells CASSDRPGLGTPYEQYF. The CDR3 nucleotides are TGTGCCAGCAGTGATAGACCGGGACTAGGGACGCCTTACGAGCAGTACTTC.

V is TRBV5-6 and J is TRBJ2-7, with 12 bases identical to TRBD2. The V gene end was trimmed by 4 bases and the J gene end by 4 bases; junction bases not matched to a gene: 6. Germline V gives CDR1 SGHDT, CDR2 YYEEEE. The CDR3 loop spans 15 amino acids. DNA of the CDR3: TGTGCCAGCAGCCGGGCTAGCGGGAGGGAGTACGAGCAGTACTTC. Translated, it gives CASSRASGREYEQYF. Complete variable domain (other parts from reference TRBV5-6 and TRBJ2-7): DAGVTQSPTHLIKTRGQQVTLRCSPKSGHDTVSWYQQALGQGPQFIFQYYEEEERQRGNFPDRFSGHQFPNYSSELNVNALLLGDSALYLCASSRASGREYEQYFGPGTRLTVT.

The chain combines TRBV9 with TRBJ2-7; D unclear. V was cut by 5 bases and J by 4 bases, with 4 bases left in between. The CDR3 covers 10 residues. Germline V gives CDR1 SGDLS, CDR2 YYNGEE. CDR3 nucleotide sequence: TGTGCCAGCAGAGCTTACGAGCAGTACTTC. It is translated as CASRAYEQYF.

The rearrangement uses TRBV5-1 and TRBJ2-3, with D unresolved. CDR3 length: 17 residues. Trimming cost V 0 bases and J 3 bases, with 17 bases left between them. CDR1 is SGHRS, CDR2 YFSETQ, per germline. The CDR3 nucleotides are TGCGCCAGCAGCTTGGACTTGGAGAGTCTGGGTACAGATACGCAGTATTTT. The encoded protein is CASSLDLESLGTDTQYF.

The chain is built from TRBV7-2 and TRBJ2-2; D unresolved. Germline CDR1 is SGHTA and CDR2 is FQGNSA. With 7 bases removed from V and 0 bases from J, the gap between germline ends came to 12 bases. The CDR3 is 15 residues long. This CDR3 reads CASTPVSTNTGELFF. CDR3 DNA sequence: TGTGCCAGCACCCCAGTGTCCACGAACACCGGGGAGCTGTTTTTT.

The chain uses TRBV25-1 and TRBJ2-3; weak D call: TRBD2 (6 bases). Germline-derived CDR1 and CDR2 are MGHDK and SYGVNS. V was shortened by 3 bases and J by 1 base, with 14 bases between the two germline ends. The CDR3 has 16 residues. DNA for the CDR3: TGTGCCAGCAGTGAGTCACTAGGAGGGGGCACAGATACGCAGTATTTT. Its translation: CASSESLGGGTDTQYF.

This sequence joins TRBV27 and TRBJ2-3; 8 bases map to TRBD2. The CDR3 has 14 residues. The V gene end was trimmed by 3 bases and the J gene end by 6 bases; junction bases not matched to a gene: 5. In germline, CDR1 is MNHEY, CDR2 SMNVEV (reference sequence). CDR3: CASSFRGLGDTQYF. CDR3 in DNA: TGTGCCAGCAGTTTCAGGGGACTAGGGGATACGCAGTATTTT.

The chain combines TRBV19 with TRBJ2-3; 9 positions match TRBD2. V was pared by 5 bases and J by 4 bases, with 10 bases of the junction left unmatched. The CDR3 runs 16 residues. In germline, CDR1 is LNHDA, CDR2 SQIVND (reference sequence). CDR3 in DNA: TGTGCCAGTAGTCTATCCATAGCGGGAGTCCCAGATACGCAGTATTTT. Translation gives CASSLSIAGVPDTQYF.

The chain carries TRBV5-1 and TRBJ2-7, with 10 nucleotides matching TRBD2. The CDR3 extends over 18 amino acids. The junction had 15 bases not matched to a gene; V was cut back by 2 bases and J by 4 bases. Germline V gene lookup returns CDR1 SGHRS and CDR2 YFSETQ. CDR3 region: CASSLAGGPLGVRYEQYF. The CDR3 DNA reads TGCGCCAGCAGCTTAGCGGGAGGGCCTTTGGGGGTCCGATACGAGCAGTACTTC.